These T cell receptor beta chains were read from a single sample in a study of graft-versus-host responses after intestinal transplantation. The repertoire was sequenced with immunoSEQ multiplex PCR; TCRdb's copy has only in-frame clones and lacks some. Of 7,700 or so clones listed, more than 25% are singletons. The sample consisted of alloreactive CD4+ T cells from a mixed lymphocyte reaction culture, taken before transplantation. The source is a human patient who was an organ donor for intestinal transplantation. The CDR3 runs from the conserved cysteine through the conserved F or W. Each record gives: V gene, D gene, clone size, J gene, CDR3 protein, CDR3 DNA. D genes are given only for firm matches. For some rows the clone size is stated as once, few or many, or as a class when expanded; others skip it.

TRBV6-6	.	.	TRBJ2-3	CASSYSSGGWVTQYF	TGTGCCAGCAGTTACTCGAGCGGTGGGTGGGTTACGCAGTATTTT
TRBV5-6	TRBD1	few	TRBJ1-2	CASSFGDRPPQGYTF	TGTGCCAGCAGCTTTGGGGACAGGCCCCCTCAGGGCTACACCTTC
TRBV4-3	.	few	TRBJ1-1	CASSHTGVWVAFF	TGCGCCAGCAGCCATACCGGGGTTTGGGTGGCTTTCTTT
TRBV9	TRBD1	few	TRBJ1-1	CASSVGNRGNEAFF	TGTGCCAGCAGCGTCGGAAACAGGGGAAACGAAGCTTTCTTT
TRBV6-4	.	medium-sized	TRBJ2-1	CASSPEHRNEQFF	TGTGCCAGCAGTCCAGAACACCGCAATGAGCAGTTCTTC
TRBV27	.	.	TRBJ2-7	CASSLSSGLSYEQYF	TGTGCCAGCAGTTTATCTAGCGGTCTCTCCTACGAGCAGTACTTC
TRBV27	TRBD1	.	TRBJ1-2	CASSLLAGGNYGYTF	TGTGCCAGCAGTTTACTCGCAGGGGGCAACTATGGCTACACCTTC
TRBV7-9	.	.	TRBJ1-1	CASSRARFSDTEAFF	TGTGCCAGCAGCCGCGCCCGGTTCTCGGACACTGAAGCTTTCTTT
TRBV19	.	.	TRBJ1-5	CASRIGAGAGQPQHF	TGTGCCAGTAGAATTGGTGCGGGGGCGGGTCAGCCCCAGCATTTT
TRBV4-2	.	medium-sized	TRBJ2-1	CASTTLVSSYNEQFF	TGTGCCAGTACCACTTTGGTGAGCTCCTACAATGAGCAGTTCTTC
TRBV21-1	.	.	TRBJ2-3	CARQGLGTDTQYF	TGTGCCAGACAGGGATTGGGAACAGATACGCAGTATTTT
TRBV15	.	once	TRBJ1-2	CATSGPTGHYGYTF	TGTGCCACCAGCGGTCCGACAGGCCACTATGGCTACACCTTC
TRBV6-1	.	medium-sized	TRBJ1-5	CASSEVGGISQPQHF	TGTGCCAGCAGTGAAGTGGGGGGTATAAGCCAGCCCCAGCATTTT
TRBV7-3	TRBD2	few	TRBJ2-1	CASSLTGTTYNEQFF	TGTGCCAGCAGCTTGACCGGGACTACCTACAATGAGCAGTTCTTC
TRBV4-3	TRBD1	medium-sized	TRBJ1-1	CASSRRPLGQTRGDTEAFF	TGCGCCAGCAGCCGCAGGCCCTTGGGACAGACAAGGGGGGACACTGAAGCTTTCTTT
TRBV7-2	.	few	TRBJ2-1	CASSLRAGLTKREQFF	TGTGCCAGCAGCCTAAGAGCGGGCCTGACAAAGCGTGAGCAGTTCTTC
TRBV15	TRBD2	few	TRBJ2-5	CATSRGHGTSGRETQYF	TGTGCCACCAGCAGAGGGCACGGGACTAGCGGGAGGGAGACCCAGTACTTC
TRBV7-2	.	.	TRBJ1-1	CASSAYRWSTEAFF	TGTGCCAGCAGCGCCTACAGGTGGTCGACTGAAGCTTTCTTT
TRBV11-2	TRBD1	.	TRBJ2-3	CASSFRGSSTDTQYF	TGTGCCAGCAGCTTCAGGGGGTCTAGCACAGATACGCAGTATTTT
TRBV5-6	.	.	TRBJ2-5	CASSLLGARRETQYF	TGTGCCAGCAGCTTGTTAGGGGCCAGGCGAGAGACCCAGTACTTC
TRBV19	.	.	TRBJ2-7	CASSILAGPYEQYF	TGTGCCAGTAGTATCCTGGCAGGTCCCTACGAGCAGTACTTC
TRBV5-1	.	.	TRBJ1-1	CASRVDSYTEAFF	TGCGCCAGCAGAGTCGACAGCTACACTGAAGCTTTCTTT
TRBV2	TRBD2	few	TRBJ2-3	CASRAGDRGPSGRGDTQYF	TGTGCCAGCCGTGCGGGCGACAGGGGCCCTAGCGGGAGGGGAGATACGCAGTATTTT
TRBV28	.	few	TRBJ2-7	CASRQGSYEQYF	TGTGCCAGCAGACAGGGATCCTACGAGCAGTACTTC
TRBV7-2	.	.	TRBJ2-1	CASSFTLASVYNEQFF	TGTGCCAGCAGCTTTACTCTAGCCTCGGTGTACAATGAGCAGTTCTTC
TRBV2	TRBD1	.	TRBJ1-1	CASSERQGALTEAFF	TGTGCCAGCAGTGAAAGGCAGGGGGCCTTGACTGAAGCTTTCTTT
TRBV18	TRBD1	few	TRBJ1-2	CASSPDRDGYTF	TGTGCCAGCTCACCGGACAGGGATGGCTACACCTTC
TRBV6-4	TRBD2	.	TRBJ2-1	CASSPTSGGYNEQFF	TGTGCCAGCAGCCCTACTAGCGGGGGGTACAATGAGCAGTTCTTC
TRBV7-2	.	.	TRBJ2-2	CASSLWRDTGELFF	TGTGCCAGCAGCTTATGGCGGGACACCGGGGAGCTGTTTTTT
TRBV5-4	TRBD1	.	TRBJ2-5	CASSFGTGGLQETQYF	TGTGCCAGCAGCTTTGGCACAGGGGGCCTCCAAGAGACCCAGTACTTC
TRBV11-3	.	medium-sized	TRBJ1-1	CASSLGRYTEAFF	TGTGCCAGCAGCTTAGGCAGATACACTGAAGCTTTCTTT
TRBV14	TRBD1	.	TRBJ2-3	CASSPWTGKGATQYF	TGTGCCAGCAGCCCATGGACAGGCAAAGGAGCTACGCAGTATTTT
TRBV6-5	.	.	TRBJ2-3	CASSYGGDTDTQYF	TGTGCCAGCAGTTACGGCGGGGACACAGATACGCAGTATTTT
TRBV7-9	TRBD2	.	TRBJ2-1	CASSPKVGGGPHEQFF	TGTGCCAGCAGCCCAAAAGTTGGGGGAGGGCCCCATGAGCAGTTCTTC
TRBV6-5	TRBD2	many	TRBJ2-1	CASSYSTSVNEQFF	TGTGCCAGCAGTTACTCGACTAGCGTCAATGAGCAGTTCTTC
TRBV18	TRBD1	.	TRBJ2-2	CASSPQGAPTGELFF	TGTGCCAGCTCACCACAGGGGGCGCCGACCGGGGAGCTGTTTTTT
TRBV5-1	.	few	TRBJ1-2	CAREDSSHGYTF	TGCGCCAGGGAAGACAGCTCCCATGGCTACACCTTC
TRBV4-1	TRBD1	medium-sized	TRBJ2-7	CASSQAGQVGYELYF	TGCGCCAGCAGCCAAGCCGGACAGGTGGGGTACGAGCTGTACTTC
TRBV9	.	.	TRBJ2-1	CASSAHSGTLYNEQFF	TGTGCCAGCAGCGCCCATTCCGGGACTCTTTACAATGAGCAGTTCTTC
TRBV11-3	TRBD2	few	TRBJ2-5	CASSAWGKTSGASETQYF	TGTGCCAGCAGCGCCTGGGGGAAAACTAGCGGGGCGTCAGAGACCCAGTACTTC
TRBV5-4	TRBD1	.	TRBJ2-6	CARTGEGQGTKANVLTF	TGTGCCAGAACCGGGGAGGGACAGGGGACTAAGGCCAACGTCCTGACTTTC
TRBV18	.	few	TRBJ2-3	CASSPPRGTGPTDTQYF	TGTGCCAGCTCACCACCCAGGGGAACGGGACCCACAGATACGCAGTATTTT
TRBV6-1	TRBD1	.	TRBJ1-2	CASSATGGPNYGYTF	TGTGCCAGCAGTGCAACAGGGGGCCCTAACTATGGCTACACCTTC
TRBV7-8	.	medium-sized	TRBJ1-5	CASSLAGSPQHF	TGTGCCAGCAGCTTAGCCGGGAGCCCCCAGCATTTT
TRBV30	TRBD1	.	TRBJ1-6	CAWGQVYNSPLRF	TGTGCCTGGGGACAGGTTTATAATTCTCCCCTCCGCTTT
TRBV15	TRBD1	.	TRBJ1-5	CATSRDGQGAGNQPQHF	TGTGCCACCAGCAGAGATGGGCAGGGGGCAGGAAATCAGCCCCAGCATTTT
TRBV6-5	TRBD1	few	TRBJ1-3	CASSLTGFGNTIYF	TGTGCCAGCAGCTTGACAGGGTTCGGAAACACCATATATTTT
TRBV28	TRBD2	few	TRBJ2-4	CASSFWLAGGPSAKNIQYF	TGTGCCAGCAGTTTTTGGTTGGCGGGAGGGCCCTCGGCCAAAAACATTCAGTACTTC
TRBV5-1	TRBD2	few	TRBJ2-3	CASSLGLAFTDTQYF	TGCGCCAGCAGCTTGGGACTAGCTTTCACAGATACGCAGTATTTT
TRBV5-4	TRBD1	.	TRBJ2-7	CASSQGPGGEGEYEQYF	TGTGCCAGCAGCCAAGGACCAGGGGGAGAGGGGGAATACGAGCAGTACTTC
TRBV19	TRBD1	.	TRBJ1-2	CASSFILTGGNYGYTF	TGTGCCAGTTCCTTCATACTCACAGGGGGCAACTATGGCTACACCTTC
TRBV4-1	TRBD2	few	TRBJ2-1	CASSPDRGTSGGRGSYNEQFF	TGCGCCAGCAGCCCGGACCGTGGGACTAGCGGAGGTAGGGGTTCCTACAATGAGCAGTTCTTC
TRBV6-1	TRBD1	.	TRBJ2-3	CASSSGTGEADTQYF	TGTGCCAGCAGTTCCGGGACAGGGGAGGCAGATACGCAGTATTTT